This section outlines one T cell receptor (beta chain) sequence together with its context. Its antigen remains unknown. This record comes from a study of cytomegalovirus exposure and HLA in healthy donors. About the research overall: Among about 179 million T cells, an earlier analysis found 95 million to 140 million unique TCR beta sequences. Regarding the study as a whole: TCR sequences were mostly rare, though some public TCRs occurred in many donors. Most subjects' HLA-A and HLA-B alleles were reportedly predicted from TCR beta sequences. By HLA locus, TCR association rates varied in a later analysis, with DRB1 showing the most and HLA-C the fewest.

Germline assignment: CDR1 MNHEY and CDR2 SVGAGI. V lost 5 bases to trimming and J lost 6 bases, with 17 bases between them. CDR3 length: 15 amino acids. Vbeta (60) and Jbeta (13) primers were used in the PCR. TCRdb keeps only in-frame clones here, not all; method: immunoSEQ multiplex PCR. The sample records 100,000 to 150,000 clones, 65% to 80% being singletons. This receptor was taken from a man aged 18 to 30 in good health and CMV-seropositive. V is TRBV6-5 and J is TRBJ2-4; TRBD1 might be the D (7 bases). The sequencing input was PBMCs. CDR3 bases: TGTGCCAGCAGTCTGGGACAGAGCGGGTTAAACATTCAGTACTTC. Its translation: CASSLGQSGLNIQYF.